This T cell receptor beta chain was found in a study of cytomegalovirus exposure and HLA in healthy donors (dated by TCRdb to the late 2010s). With respect to the entire study: According to an earlier analysis of 587 of the donors, about 170 million T cells yielded 95 million to 140 million unique TCR beta sequences and about 300 Gb of sequence data. Approximately 310 gigabases of sequencing data and around 87 million unique TCR sequences were included in an early release covering roughly 600 HLA-typed donors. The genetic ancestry cluster associated with self-reported Caucasian donors included roughly four fifths of the approximately 430 genotyped donors. The study aimed to test whether cataloging public T cell receptors could reveal signatures of past pathogen exposure. The study profiled the T cell repertoires of about 720 subjects by immunosequencing and related them to cytomegalovirus serostatus. A separate validation cohort of approximately 130 different subjects was used in addition to the roughly 720-subject first cohort. The study combined high-throughput TCR immunosequencing, statistical association of individual TCRs with disease status, and machine learning to predict cytomegalovirus infection status. To study patterns of TCR occurrence, a later analysis re-analyzed previously published TCR beta repertoires from 700 or so donors and added high-resolution HLA genotyping. In the later analysis, no new phenotypic data were used to find candidate immune exposures; instead, reliance was placed on TCR beta sequences and their occurrence across donors. In an earlier analysis of 587 of the donors, high-throughput TCR beta sequencing was used to judge whether each TCR beta V gene segment behaved as functional or pseudogenic. Donor age, sex, ethnicity and CMV serostatus were compiled alongside the repertoire data. Genome-wide SNP genotypes for about three fifths of the 666 donors were used in a later genetic analysis, which treated that subset as a discovery cohort. All discovery cohort repertoires had been generated on a single sequencing platform. Both class I and class II loci were covered by HLA typing, at four-digit resolution. The number of typed donors differed by locus: 629-630 for A, B, C, DRB1 and DQB1; some 540 for DQA1; some 610 for DPA1; and about 470 for DPB1. Several DR-DQ haplotypes were handled as single units for association and clustering, since linkage in the cohort was strong. On average, roughly 240,000 unique TCR beta nucleotide sequences were sequenced per donor among a few hundred genotyped donors of the cohort, with 15% to 20% of those sequences being non-productive.

The germline V gene supplies CDR1 SGHNT and CDR2 YENEEA. Trimming leaves V shorter by 5 bases and J shorter by 3 bases, with the junction holding 18 bases beyond the gene matches. The cysteine opens and the phenylalanine closes a CDR3 of 18 amino acids. Kept here is only the CDR3 DNA, which spans 54 bases and is read in frame from base 1. The library relied on the immunoSEQ multiplex PCR assay. For the multiplex PCR, a mixture combining 60 forward primers for TCR Vbeta segments and 13 reverse primers for TCR Jbeta segments was used. Amplification of the CDR3 region of rearranged TCR beta genes was performed with a multiplex PCR assay on genomic DNA. On the Illumina HiSeq System, the amplified TCR beta libraries were sequenced as 87-base-pair reads. The study's processing was this. In a later analysis, some 80 million unique TCR beta chains were counted across the 650 to 750 repertoires, and about 10 million of these chains were shared by at least two donors. Raw reads were error-corrected and collapsed into unique sequences by a nearest-neighbor algorithm in which closely related sequences were merged to remove PCR and sequencing errors. V, D and J gene segments were assigned by aligning CDR3 sequences to IMGT reference sequences. For a sequence to be retained, a match of at least six nucleotides was required to both a V gene segment and a J gene segment. Rearrangements were called productive when the CDR3 lacked stop codons and stayed in frame with V and J; all others were non-productive. Following IMGT convention, CDR3 was defined as the stretch from the second conserved V-encoded cysteine to the conserved J-encoded phenylalanine. The earlier analysis of approximately 590 of the donors excluded any sequence lacking an unambiguous match to a single V gene segment. In an earlier analysis of approximately 590 of the donors, V segments were called functional above 56.7% productive rearrangements and were called segregating when the between-donor standard deviation exceeded 5%. A statistical classification framework was built for diagnosing cytomegalovirus status from the catalog of TCR beta chain sequences. In a later analysis, TCR nucleotide sequences were compared against IMGT/GENE-DB human TR gene sequences so that V and J genes could be assigned. A later analysis assigned CDR3 sequences and most-parsimonious VDJ recombination scenarios with the TCRdist pipeline. In a later analysis, each TCR beta chain was defined by its CDR3 amino acid sequence together with its V-gene family, and reads lacking a unique V-gene family were excluded. To address suspected cross-contamination and a sequencing artifact, a later analysis removed over 500 highly shared, low-generation-probability nucleotide sequences. In a later analysis, a clonal expansion index for each public chain was calculated from normalized within-repertoire ranks of inferred template counts. Generation probabilities in a later analysis came from a VDJ recombination model fitted to out-of-frame rearrangements, and those results were checked against IGoR. Hypergeometric tests were used in a later analysis to score TCR-TCR, TCR-HLA and TCR-CMV co-occurrence, with a repertoire-size bias correction applied to the TCR pairs. To estimate false discovery rates, a later analysis permuted the HLA or CMV assignments 20 times. A later analysis grouped co-occurring TCRs with DBSCAN, adding TCRdist sequence similarity when clustering within HLA-allele-positive subsets. Repertoires with fewer than 30,000 or more than 120,000 public chains, plus five repertoires with anomalous nucleotide sharing, were excluded from co-occurrence clustering. TCRdb re-hosts the immuneACCESS table, in-frame sequences only. Its copies lack some clones; in the studies checked, an unresolved V gene accounts for under half of them, and the cause for the rest is not known. The DNA gave D and trimming, while V, J and clone size come from that table. In all, the sample holds roughly 180,000 clones, and around 81% of those were seen once. The ten largest make up roughly 2% of the sample.

As to this clone: Its cognate antigen has yet to be identified. No much larger clone exists at a distance of one base, and base qualities are not known.

What the research found in general, with its limitations: Broadly in line with IMGT annotations, most TCR beta V segments showed up in productive rearrangements about 87% or about 30% of the time in an earlier analysis of around 600 of the donors. According to a later analysis, parvovirus B19, influenza, CMV and Epstein-Barr virus appeared linked to several top co-occurrence clusters. The only immune exposure information available for the cohort was CMV serostatus. The 87-base-pair reads could not distinguish some IMGT-functional V segments, including TRBV6-2 and TRBV6-3, so those segments were excluded. Approximately 18 rarely observed V segments, including chromosome 9 orphons, were excluded from the earlier analysis of approximately 500 of the donors because counts were too low. In a later genetic analysis, a missense DCLRE1C variant was associated with V-gene and J-gene trimming of TCR beta chains, and the association was replicated in an independent cohort. Assigning TCR associations to individual alleles was difficult when HLA alleles, especially DR and DQ, strongly co-occurred. In a later analysis, HLA-associated TCR beta chains were found to be more clonally expanded and to have lower generation probabilities than equally common non-associated chains. Presence/absence analyses assumed roughly uniform sequencing depth across donors, an assumption that may not hold. Across donors, most TCR sequences were observed very rarely, whereas some public TCRs were present in many individuals. The authors suggested that the approach could potentially be generalized to other disease states and immunological phenotypes. A cluster of highly shared sequence variants was judged likely to be a technical artifact of the sequencing pipeline. Compared with the 666-donor mean, donors in an Asian-associated ancestry cluster had fewer N-insertions in productive TCRs, according to a later genetic analysis. A total of 150 to 200 TCR beta chains were listed by the study as associated with cytomegalovirus. In this cohort, only TCR beta chains were sequenced, and detectable features were limited by the absence of alpha or paired-chain data. Cytomegalovirus status was reported to be diagnosed by the classifier with high specificity and sensitivity in both the original and validation cohorts. Linkage disequilibrium might explain the correlated functional status among segregating V segments, but an unknown experimental factor could not be excluded. According to a later analysis, most CMV-associated TCR beta chains appeared to be HLA-restricted, and the HLA associations seemed to be driven largely by CMV exposure. In a later analysis, more than 15,000 TCR beta sequences were associated with specific HLA alleles at a false discovery rate of 0.05. HLA typing was unavailable for some donors at each locus, so association tests used only the typed subset. A further reported finding was that TCR beta sequences accurately predicted the HLA-A and HLA-B alleles for most subjects in the first cohort. A later analysis found that TCR association rates varied across HLA loci, with DRB1 alleles showing the most associated TCRs and HLA-C alleles the fewest. In vitro tests confirmed that three of the cytomegalovirus-associated TCR beta chains recognize cytomegalovirus antigens.

In total, roughly 670 healthy bone marrow donors made up the cohort. All cohort members were sampled while nominally healthy, although unrecorded immune exposures were likely present. The donor was CMV seropositive and belonged to the group of 250 to 350 seropositive cohort members. A peripheral blood sample was provided by each donor, and peripheral blood mononuclear cells were used for TCR beta sequencing. Genomic DNA extraction from the blood cell samples was performed with the Qiagen DNeasy Blood Extraction Kit. The clonotype comes from a woman aged 18-29 years in good health and CMV-seropositive. This chain is built from TRBV11-3 and TRBJ2-5; 7 of the junction bases match TRBD1. Sequencing was done on a sample of PBMCs. The nucleotides read TGTGCCAGCAGCCAGACCTGGCAGACAGGGACCGGGGAAGAGACCCAGTACTTC. Translated, this is CASSQTWQTGTGEETQYF.